This is a list of T cell receptor beta chains from one sample in a study of OX40 agonist ivuxolimab in advanced cancers. Libraries were prepared by immunoSEQ multiplex PCR; TCRdb keeps only in-frame clonotypes and omits some of them. The repertoire holds approximately 73,000 clones, with roughly 87% as singletons. The sample in question was CD4+ or CD8+ T cells sorted from blood, obtained in a trial of the OX40 agonist ivuxolimab. Receptor source: an adult with an advanced solid tumor such as melanoma, head and neck, liver or kidney cancer. Each CDR3 is given with its conserved first and last residue. A D gene is named only where the DNA matches it firmly. The size entry is marked missing in some rows and otherwise reads once, few, many or a size class.

j_gene | v_gene | d_gene | abundance | CDR3nt | CDR3aa
TRBJ1-6 | TRBV6-5 | NA | NA | TGTGCCAGCAGTTCCTGGGGCGGTTCACCCCTCCACTTT | CASSSWGGSPLHF
TRBJ2-5 | TRBV5-1 | TRBD1 | NA | TGCGCCAGCAGCCGGGGACAGGGTAGGGAGACCCAGTACTTC | CASSRGQGRETQYF
TRBJ1-1 | TRBV6-1 | NA | NA | TGTGCCAGCAGTGTCAGGGGCACTGCTGAAGCTTTCTTT | CASSVRGTAEAFF
TRBJ2-2 | TRBV11-2 | TRBD2 | once | TGTGCCAGCAGCCACGGACTAGCGGGAAACACCGGGGAGCTGTTTTTT | CASSHGLAGNTGELFF
TRBJ2-7 | TRBV28 | NA | NA | TGTGCCAGCAGCACACACGGAGGGGTGAATAGGTTGGAGCAGTACTTC | CASSTHGGVNRLEQYF
TRBJ1-3 | TRBV23-1 | NA | NA | TGCGCCAGCAGTCCCCCGGGATTGAGCCTATTAGGGGCCTCTGGAAACACCATATATTTT | CASSPPGLSLLGASGNTIYF
TRBJ1-1 | TRBV30 | NA | few | TGTGCCTCCACAAGAGGGAACACTGAAGCTTTCTTT | CASTRGNTEAFF
TRBJ1-1 | TRBV7-8 | TRBD1 | NA | TGTGCCAGCAGCTTAGCAGACAGGGGTACTGAAGCTTTCTTT | CASSLADRGTEAFF
TRBJ1-2 | TRBV5-5 | NA | once | TGTGCCAGCAGCTTTGACAGCCCCATAGCTAACTATGGCTACACCTTC | CASSFDSPIANYGYTF
TRBJ1-1 | TRBV7-2 | NA | NA | TGTGCCAGCACCCGGGACACGAGAATTGGGGCTTTCTTT | CASTRDTRIGAFF
TRBJ2-1 | TRBV11-3 | TRBD1 | NA | TGTGCCAGCAGCTTTAGAGGGGGCCTCTCCTACAATGAGCAGTTCTTC | CASSFRGGLSYNEQFF
TRBJ1-2 | TRBV29-1 | NA | NA | TGCAGCGTTGAAGATCTTCTGGCCGGGTACGATGGCTACACCTTC | CSVEDLLAGYDGYTF
TRBJ1-1 | TRBV4-1 | TRBD1 | NA | TGCGCCAGCAGCCCCACGGGGACAGGGTTTACTGAAGCTTTCTTT | CASSPTGTGFTEAFF
TRBJ1-1 | TRBV18 | NA | NA | TGTGCCAGCTCACCAACAGGGCCCCGTGTTGAAGCTTTCTTT | CASSPTGPRVEAFF
TRBJ2-5 | TRBV27 | NA | NA | TGTGCCAGCAGTTTCGACATACAAGAGACCCAGTACTTC | CASSFDIQETQYF
TRBJ1-5 | TRBV19 | TRBD1 | few | TGTGCCAGTAGTGTTACGGGACAGGGGAACGAGAAGCCCCAGCATTTT | CASSVTGQGNEKPQHF
TRBJ1-1 | TRBV7-9 | NA | NA | TGTGCCAGCCAGCGGGCTCAGAACACTGAAGCTTTCTTT | CASQRAQNTEAFF
TRBJ1-1 | TRBV18 | NA | NA | TGTGCCAGCTCACTCCCAGGCGGAAGGAGGAACACTGAAGCTTTCTTT | CASSLPGGRRNTEAFF
TRBJ1-1 | TRBV6-4 | NA | NA | TGTGCCAGCAGACACAGGGAAGACACTGAAGCTTTCTTT | CASRHREDTEAFF
TRBJ2-2 | TRBV5-1 | NA | NA | TGCGCCAGCAGCACCTTGGCCGGGGAGCTGTTTTTT | CASSTLAGELFF
TRBJ1-2 | TRBV15 | NA | NA | TGTGCCACCAGCACCGGGGTCAACTATGGCTACACCTTC | CATSTGVNYGYTF
TRBJ2-1 | TRBV7-2 | NA | NA | TGTGCCAGCAGCCCCCCTGCCTACAATGAGCAGTTCTTC | CASSPPAYNEQFF
TRBJ1-5 | TRBV7-2 | NA | NA | TGTGCCAGCAGCTTAAATAGGGTATTGCCCCAGCATTTT | CASSLNRVLPQHF
TRBJ2-1 | TRBV11-2 | TRBD1 | NA | TGTGCCAGCAGCTTAAGGGGGCTAAGCGGTGAGCAGTTCTTC | CASSLRGLSGEQFF
TRBJ2-5 | TRBV6-1 | TRBD2 | NA | TGTGCCAGCAATACGGGGGGGCAAGAGACCCAGTACTTC | CASNTGGQETQYF
TRBJ2-5 | TRBV11-2 | NA | NA | TGTGCCAGCAGCTTAGTCTTTGGACCTCAAGAGACCCAGTACTTC | CASSLVFGPQETQYF
TRBJ1-6 | TRBV18 | NA | NA | TGTGCCAGCTCACTGCAGGATTCACCCCTCCACTTT | CASSLQDSPLHF
TRBJ2-7 | TRBV6-5 | NA | NA | TGTGCCAGCAGCCGACTCGGGGCGCGATACGAGCAGTACTTC | CASSRLGARYEQYF
TRBJ1-5 | TRBV6-1 | TRBD1 | NA | TGTGCCAGCAGTGTTGAACAGGGGAGGGTGTATCAGCCCCAGCATTTT | CASSVEQGRVYQPQHF
TRBJ2-3 | TRBV10-1 | TRBD2 | NA | TGCGCCAGCAGTGAGTCTTCCGGGGGGGCTTCAGATACGCAGTATTTT | CASSESSGGASDTQYF
TRBJ2-1 | TRBV7-8 | TRBD2 | NA | TGTGCCACTCAAGGGGCTAGCGGGAGCCATGAGCAGTTCTTC | CATQGASGSHEQFF
TRBJ2-1 | TRBV18 | TRBD1 | NA | TGTGCCAGCTCTCGACAGGGGGCAAATGCCTACAATGAGCAGTTCTTC | CASSRQGANAYNEQFF
TRBJ2-1 | TRBV4-1 | NA | NA | TGCGCCAGCAGCCCAGTCATGGGCAGAGGAAACAATGAGCAGTTCTTC | CASSPVMGRGNNEQFF
TRBJ2-7 | TRBV10-1 | NA | NA | TGCGCCAGCAGTGAGTCGCCTAGTCCCCCCAACGAGCAGTACTTC | CASSESPSPPNEQYF
TRBJ2-6 | TRBV7-3 | NA | NA | TGTGCCAGCAGCTTAATTGGGAGGTTGTCTGGGGCCAACGTCCTGACTTTC | CASSLIGRLSGANVLTF
TRBJ1-2 | TRBV30 | NA | few | TGTGCCTGGAAATTGACAAGTAACTATGGCTACACCTTC | CAWKLTSNYGYTF
TRBJ2-3 | TRBV30 | NA | NA | TGTGCCTCTTCGATCACCCACGGGCCAGATACGCAGTATTTT | CASSITHGPDTQYF
TRBJ2-7 | TRBV5-1 | NA | NA | TGCGCCAGCAGCCCTTGGGGCGGGAACAGGGGTAAAACTAACGAGCAGTACTTC | CASSPWGGNRGKTNEQYF
TRBJ1-1 | TRBV2 | TRBD1 | NA | TGTGCCAGCACCGCACGAACAGGGGGCGAGACTGAAGCTTTCTTT | CASTARTGGETEAFF
TRBJ1-1 | TRBV11-2 | NA | NA | TGTGCCAGCAGCTCAACGGTGACAGAGAACACTGAAGCTTTCTTT | CASSSTVTENTEAFF
TRBJ1-5 | TRBV19 | NA | NA | TGTGCCAGTAGTTTTGAAGGGTCCCCGAATCAGCCCCAGCATTTT | CASSFEGSPNQPQHF
TRBJ2-5 | TRBV7-3 | TRBD2 | NA | TGTGCCAGCAGCCCGACTAGCGAGGAGACCCAGTACTTC | CASSPTSEETQYF
TRBJ1-1 | TRBV6-5 | TRBD1 | NA | TGTGCCAGCAGGCCACAGGGGGCCCGTACTGAAGCTTTCTTT | CASRPQGARTEAFF
TRBJ1-4 | TRBV11-2 | NA | NA | TGTGCCAGCAGCTTAGCGCGGGACACTTGGGGTGAAAAACTGTTTTTT | CASSLARDTWGEKLFF
TRBJ2-7 | TRBV30 | NA | once | TGTGCCTGGAGTGTAGACTACGAGCAGTACTTC | CAWSVDYEQYF
TRBJ1-1 | TRBV19 | NA | few | TGTGCCAGTAATGCAGATGAACATACTGAAGCTTTCTTT | CASNADEHTEAFF
TRBJ2-3 | TRBV9 | NA | NA | TGTGCCAGCAGCGTACTAGCGCCGGGGGCAGATACGCAGTATTTT | CASSVLAPGADTQYF
TRBJ2-1 | TRBV10-1 | TRBD2 | NA | TGCGCCAGCAGCACCGGACTAGCGGGAGGTTCTGAGCAGTTCTTC | CASSTGLAGGSEQFF
TRBJ2-3 | TRBV28 | NA | NA | TGTGCCAGCAGTTTTCCCGGGACCCCCACGCAGTATTTT | CASSFPGTPTQYF
TRBJ2-4 | TRBV28 | TRBD2 | NA | TGTGCCAGCAGTTCCCCTAGCGGGGGGGCCTATAACATTCAGTACTTC | CASSSPSGGAYNIQYF